This T cell receptor beta chain stems from a study of blood T cell repertoires in COVID-19. TCRdb keeps only in-frame clones here, not all; method: immunoSEQ multiplex PCR. The sample shows some 87,000 clones, roughly 82% of them seen only once. There are 14 residues in the CDR3. Trimming removed 1 base at V and 3 bases at J, with 7 bases between. Germline CDR1 GTSNPN, CDR2 SVGIG (reference sequence). The chain joins TRBV30 to TRBJ1-6, with a weak D call TRBD1 (5 bases). The TCR comes from a woman older than 75 with active or convalescent COVID-19. Sequences were obtained from peripheral blood. The CDR3 nucleotides are TGTGCCTGGAGTGCGGGGGACTATAATTCACCCCTCCACTTT. Translated, it gives CAWSAGDYNSPLHF.